The next 16 T cell receptor beta chains were all read from a single sample in a study of T cells in Graves' hyperthyroidism and ophthalmopathy. Amplified regions were TCR beta CDR3 sequences from RNA transcripts. The TCR CDR3 was amplified in a first-round RT-PCR using the HTBI primer set. One entry per CDR3 protein, called by TCRdb with MiXCR from the multiplex PCR reads. This table holds around 200,000 distinct CDR3 sequences, around 20% found once. Sequencing input: blood. The receptors here all came from a middle-aged man with Graves' hyperthyroidism.

This clonotype was seen a handful of times. The chain carries TRBV7-3 and TRBJ2-2; 9 nucleotides match TRBD1. The junction had 5 bases not matched to a gene; V was cut back by 4 bases and J by 5 bases. In germline, CDR1 is SGHTA, CDR2 FQGTGA. CDR3 size: 15 residues. This CDR3 is CASSSGQGGTGELFF. The CDR3 DNA reads TGTGCCAGCAGCTCGGGACAGGGTGGGACCGGGGAGCTGTTTTTT. Filled out from reference TRBV7-3 and TRBJ2-2, the complete variable domain reads GAGVSQTPSNKVTEKGKYVELRCDPISGHTALYWYRQSLGQGPEFLIYFQGTGAADDSGLPNDRFFAVRPEGSVSTLKIQRTERGDSAVYLCASSSGQGGTGELFFGEGSRLTVL.

As for this clonotype: A single base is all that separates this from a far larger clone, so a read error is likely. In DNA form, the CDR3 reads TGCGCCAGCAGCTTGGGGGGCATTCAGCCCCAGCATTTT. Translated, it gives CASSLGGIQPQHF. The V gene is TRBV5-1, the J gene TRBJ1-5; weak D call: TRBD1 (5 bases). The germline CDR1 and CDR2 sequences are SGHRS and YFSETQ. Trimming shortened V by 0 bases and J by 6 bases, and 7 bases separated the two germline ends. This CDR3 comprises 13 residues.

This clonotype was picked up many times. This chain links TRBV5-5 with TRBJ2-7; D is perhaps TRBD1 (5 bases). V lost 4 bases to trimming and J lost 4 bases, with 9 bases between them. The CDR3 is 12 residues long. Germline V gene sequence: CDR1 SGHKS, CDR2 YYEKEE (reference sequence). CDR3 residues: CASSRDSYEQYF. CDR3 nucleotide sequence: TGTGCCAGCAGCCGCGACAGTTACGAGCAGTACTTC. The whole variable domain, filled in from reference TRBV5-5 and TRBJ2-7, reads DAGVTQSPTHLIKTRGQQVTLRCSPISGHKSVSWYQQVLGQGPQFIFQYYEKEERGRGNFPDRFSARQFPNYSSELNVNALLLGDSALYLCASSRDSYEQYFGPGTRLTVT.

This clonotype came up once. The genes are TRBV11-3 and TRBJ2-4; unclear D gene. This CDR3 has 13 amino acids. The V end was cut by 5 bases, the J end by 7 bases, with 12 bases between. The V gene's germline CDR1 is SGHNT and CDR2 YENEEA. The DNA of the CDR3 is TGTGCCAGCAGCCACGACCGCAGTAACATTCAGTACTTC. Protein product: CASSHDRSNIQYF. The complete variable domain, with remaining parts taken from reference TRBV11-3 and TRBJ2-4, reads EAGVVQSPRYKIIEKKQPVAFWCNPISGHNTLYWYLQNLGQGPELLIRYENEEAVDDSQLPKDRFSAERLKGVDSTLKIQPAELGDSAVYLCASSHDRSNIQYFGAGTRLSVL.

The J gene is TRBJ2-3, the V gene TRBV11-3; 10 positions match TRBD2. Germline V gene sequence: CDR1 SGHNT, CDR2 YENEEA. This CDR3 is built from 15 residues. V dropped 4 bases and J dropped 7; count of bases not matched to a gene: 8. Here the CDR3 reads CASSSLAGGHHTQYF. CDR3 in DNA: TGTGCCAGCAGCTCCTTAGCGGGGGGCCACCATACGCAGTATTTT.

This clonotype was seen at least ten times. The chain uses TRBV11-2 and TRBJ2-2, with 9 bases identical to TRBD1. CDR3 length equals 13 residues. Germline-derived CDR1 and CDR2 are SGHAT and FQNNGV. V lost 8 bases, J lost 4 bases, and 2 bases stayed unmatched. This CDR3 reads CASGTGFTGELFF. The CDR3 DNA sequence: TGTGCCAGCGGGACAGGGTTCACCGGGGAGCTGTTTTTT.

This clonotype occurred many times. The V call is TRBV7-2, the J call TRBJ2-4; D is possibly TRBD1 or TRBD2 (5 bases each). Germline lookup yields CDR1 SGHTA and CDR2 FQGNSA. Trimming removed 2 bases at V and 0 bases at J, with 8 bases between. There are 15 residues in the CDR3. The CDR3 bases are TGTGCCAGCAGCTTATGGGGGATAGCCAAAAACATTCAGTACTTC. Residues: CASSLWGIAKNIQYF.

This clonotype showed up many times. The V call is TRBV5-6, the J call TRBJ2-5, with unresolved D. CDR1 SGHDT and CDR2 YYEEEE come from the germline V gene. The CDR3 totals 14 residues. Trimming removed 0 bases from V and 7 bases from J, with 13 bases in between. The CDR3 DNA sequence: TGTGCCAGCAGCTTGGAGGGCTTGACGGGGACCCAGTACTTC. Amino acids: CASSLEGLTGTQYF.

The rearrangement joins TRBV10-3 to TRBJ2-1; TRBD2 agrees at 14 bases. The CDR3 is 18 residues long. The ends lost 0 bases at V and 4 bases at J; junction bases unmatched: 5. CDR1 is ENHRY and CDR2 is SYGVKD in the germline V gene. The CDR3 here is CAISESWTSGGKYNEQFF. The CDR3 bases are TGTGCCATCAGTGAGTCCTGGACTAGCGGGGGGAAATACAATGAGCAGTTCTTC.

The chain joins TRBV6-1 to TRBJ2-2; no definite D call. CDR3 length: 14 amino acids. With 3 bases removed from V and 5 bases from J, the gap between germline ends came to 10 bases. Per germline, CDR1 MNHNS and CDR2 SASEGT. CDR3 sequence (DNA): TGTGCCAGCAGTGAGGCAGTTAGGACCGGGGAGCTGTTTTTT. Amino acid sequence: CASSEAVRTGELFF.

V gene TRBV30 combines with J gene TRBJ1-5; D is ambiguous. The CDR3 spans 13 residues. The germline gives CDR1 GTSNPN, CDR2 SVGIG (reference sequence). Trimming took 8 bases from V and 6 from J, leaving 17 bases between them. CDR3 residues: CAPRVGVSQPQHF. CDR3 nucleotide sequence: TGTGCCCCTAGGGTCGGGGTCAGTCAGCCCCAGCATTTT.

In this sample, this clonotype turned up many times. The rearrangement joins TRBV20-1 to TRBJ2-1; a weak D match, TRBD2 (6 bases). CDR3 length equals 17 residues. In germline, CDR1 is DFQATT, CDR2 SNEGSKA (reference sequence). Trimming removed 5 bases from V and 0 bases from J, with 20 bases in between. The CDR3 DNA follows: TGCAGTGCTCCAACTTTCCGGGACTCAAGCTCCTACAATGAGCAGTTCTTC. It codes for CSAPTFRDSSSYNEQFF.

In its sample, this clonotype was seen many times. DNA for the CDR3: TGCAGTAGGTACTGGACCCCTGGAAATGAGCAGTTCTTC. The encoded protein is CSRYWTPGNEQFF. The gene calls are TRBV20-1 and TRBJ2-1; the D is unclear. The length of the CDR3 is 13 residues. Germline lookup yields CDR1 DFQATT and CDR2 SNEGSKA (reference sequence). The ends were cut back, 8 bases at V and 7 bases at J, with 18 bases in the middle.

This clonotype was seen ten or more times. The rearrangement joins TRBV7-2 to TRBJ1-5, with D tentatively TRBD1 (5 bases). The CDR3 contains 12 residues. Trimming stripped 4 bases from V and 7 bases from J, with 8 bases between. Germline loops: CDR1 SGHTA, CDR2 FQGNSA. In DNA form, the CDR3 reads TGTGCCAGCAGCTGGGGGGAGCAGCCCCAGCATTTT. It yields the protein CASSWGEQPQHF.

Concerning this clonotype: This may be a read error, as it is one base from a much larger clone. CDR3 in amino acids: CASSAGPSPQETQYF. CDR3 nucleotide sequence: TGTGCCAGCAGCGCAGGTCCCAGCCCCCAGGAGACCCAGTACTTC. This chain uses TRBV9 with TRBJ2-5; unclear D gene. The germline V gene encodes CDR1 SGDLS and CDR2 YYNGEE. The CDR3 has 15 amino acids. V dropped 3 bases and J dropped 5 bases, with 17 bases sitting between them.

There are many counts of this clonotype. This chain links TRBV9 with TRBJ2-1; D is possibly TRBD2 (5 bases). The ends were cut back, 3 bases at V and 9 bases at J, with 16 bases in the middle. The CDR3 is 14 amino acids. Germline-derived CDR1 and CDR2 are SGDLS and YYNGEE. The CDR3 nucleotides are TGTGCCAGCAGCGCCCGCCATGCTGCGGGTGAGCAGTTCTTC. Its protein product is CASSARHAAGEQFF.